Below, one T cell receptor (beta chain) is given with its context. What this receptor recognizes is not known. No much larger clonotype is one base removed from it; base qualities were not supplied. TCRbeta CDR3 regions were amplified from genomic DNA using the immunoSEQ Assay, a bias-controlled multiplex PCR. Per the authors' processing: The number of nucleated cells in each sample was estimated from the amplification of reference gene primers within the assay. To quantify the absolute abundance of each unique TCRbeta CDR3 rearrangement, sequence reads were collapsed and filtered. Productive Simpson clonality was computed per sample as the square root of Simpson's diversity index over productive rearrangements. TCRdb obtained this table from immuneACCESS and retained in-frame rearrangements with V and J assigned. These tables miss some clones; where compared with another copy, unresolved V genes account for less than half of the shortfall, and the remainder is unexplained. V and J calls and clone size are as listed in that table; D and trimming were resolved from the DNA. The sample records 220,000 or so clones, about 85% of which are singletons. The top ten clones comprise just under 20% of the sample.

Collaborating institutions collected whole blood in K2EDTA tubes following their own protocols. For TCRbeta analysis, collaborators shipped samples as frozen whole blood, isolated PBMCs, or DNA extracted from either of those sample types. The entry originates in a study of blood T cell repertoires in COVID-19 (dated by TCRdb to about 2020). Turning to the overall study: Samples from collaborators originated in the United States, Italy and Spain and spanned both the acute and convalescent phases of COVID-19. Samples came from the ongoing ImmuneRACE study (first 160 participants) plus 1,254 subjects from 6 global collaborators. Where available, HLA class I and class II types were taken from metadata supplied by the sample provider and were not determined by assay-based typing. A freely available public database, intended as a resource for researchers studying the immune response to SARS-CoV-2, is where the repertoires were released. Sample metadata almost always included a de-identified subject ID, COVID-19 status, age in years and sex. The prospective study material was composed of cDNA or gDNA derived from T cells, B-cell-depleted T cells, or PBMCs. The dataset comprised deeply sampled blood TCRbeta repertoires from subjects exposed to, actively infected with, or recovered from COVID-19. Overall study outcomes, separate from this receptor: How much clinical and demographic metadata was included differed by source and by participant, and the metadata was provided uncurated.

Relative to germline, V is missing 5 bases and J is missing 7 bases, with 4 bases of the junction outside any gene match. The CDR3 contains 14 residues, cysteine and phenylalanine counted. The entry retains the CDR3 DNA only, 42 bases that are in frame from base 1. The germline V gene yields SGHTA for CDR1 and FQGNSA for CDR2. The chain couples TRBV7-2 to TRBJ2-2; TRBD1 agrees with 10 junctional bases. The receptor comes from a man aged 25-45 years with active or convalescent COVID-19. Material for sequencing was peripheral blood. The DNA sequence is as follows: TGTGCCAGCAGCGGACAGGGGGGAATCGGGGAGCTGTTTTTT. This encodes CASSGQGGIGELFF.